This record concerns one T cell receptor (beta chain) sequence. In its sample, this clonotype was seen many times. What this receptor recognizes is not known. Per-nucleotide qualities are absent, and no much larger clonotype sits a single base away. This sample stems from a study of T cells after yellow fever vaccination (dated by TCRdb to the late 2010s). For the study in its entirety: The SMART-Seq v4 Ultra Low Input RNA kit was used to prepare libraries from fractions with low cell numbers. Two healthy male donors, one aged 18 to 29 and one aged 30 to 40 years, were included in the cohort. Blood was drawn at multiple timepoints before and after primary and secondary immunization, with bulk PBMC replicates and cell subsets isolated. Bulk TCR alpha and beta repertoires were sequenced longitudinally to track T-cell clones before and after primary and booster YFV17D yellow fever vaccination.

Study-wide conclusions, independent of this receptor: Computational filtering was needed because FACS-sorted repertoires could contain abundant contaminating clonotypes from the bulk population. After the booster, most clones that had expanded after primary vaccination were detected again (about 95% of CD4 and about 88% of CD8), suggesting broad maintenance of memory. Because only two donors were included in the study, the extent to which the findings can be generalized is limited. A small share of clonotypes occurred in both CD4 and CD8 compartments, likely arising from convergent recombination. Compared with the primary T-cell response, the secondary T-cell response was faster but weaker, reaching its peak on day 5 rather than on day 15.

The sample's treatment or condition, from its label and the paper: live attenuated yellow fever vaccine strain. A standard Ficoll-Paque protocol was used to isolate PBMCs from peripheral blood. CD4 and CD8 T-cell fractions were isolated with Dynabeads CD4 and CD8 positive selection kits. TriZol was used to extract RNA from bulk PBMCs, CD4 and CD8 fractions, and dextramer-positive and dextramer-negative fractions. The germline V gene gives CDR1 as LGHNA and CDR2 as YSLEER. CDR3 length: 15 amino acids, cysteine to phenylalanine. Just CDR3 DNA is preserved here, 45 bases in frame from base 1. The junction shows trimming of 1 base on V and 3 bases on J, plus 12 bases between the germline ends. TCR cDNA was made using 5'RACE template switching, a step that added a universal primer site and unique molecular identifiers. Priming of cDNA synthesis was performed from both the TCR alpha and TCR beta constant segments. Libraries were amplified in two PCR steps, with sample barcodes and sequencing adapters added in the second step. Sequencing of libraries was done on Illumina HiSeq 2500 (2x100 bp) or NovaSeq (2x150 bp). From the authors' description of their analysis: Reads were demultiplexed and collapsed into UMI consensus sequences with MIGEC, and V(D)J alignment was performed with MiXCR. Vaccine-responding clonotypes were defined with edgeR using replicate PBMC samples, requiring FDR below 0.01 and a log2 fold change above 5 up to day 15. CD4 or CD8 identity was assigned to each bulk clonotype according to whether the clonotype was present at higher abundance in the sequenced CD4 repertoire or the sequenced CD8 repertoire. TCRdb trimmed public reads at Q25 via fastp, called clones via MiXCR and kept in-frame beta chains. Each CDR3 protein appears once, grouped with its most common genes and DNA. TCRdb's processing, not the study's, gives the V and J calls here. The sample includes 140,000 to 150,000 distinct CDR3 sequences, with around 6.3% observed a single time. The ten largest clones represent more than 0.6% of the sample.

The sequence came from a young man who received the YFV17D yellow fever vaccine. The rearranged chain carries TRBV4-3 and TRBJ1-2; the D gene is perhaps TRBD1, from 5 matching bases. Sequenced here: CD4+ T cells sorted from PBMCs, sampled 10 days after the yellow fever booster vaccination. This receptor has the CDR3 CASSQAVQGDYGYTF. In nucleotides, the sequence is TGCGCCAGCAGCCAAGCGGTTCAGGGTGACTATGGCTACACCTTC.